This entry describes one TCR beta chain. This sample is drawn from a study of regulatory T cells in long-lasting Graves disease. Regarding time point: persistent/refractory GD, antithyroid drugs over 5 years with positive TRAb. With RNA extracted from PBMCs as input, the TCR library was made. According to the study, TCR beta libraries were built with iRepertoire HTBI primers and CDR3-region Arm-PCR. Using its own MiXCR run on the multiplex PCR reads, TCRdb lists one record per CDR3 protein. The sample holds approximately 400,000 distinct CDR3 sequences, under 25% seen once. This CDR3 is 15 amino acids long. CDR1 DFQATT and CDR2 SNEGSKA come from the germline V gene (reference sequence).

The chain combines TRBV20-1 with TRBJ2-5, with 10 bases fitting TRBD2. Sequencing used peripheral blood mononuclear cells (PBMCs), obtained when the disease was refractory, from a patient treated with antithyroid drugs. This TCR was sampled from a female donor with Graves disease. This chain's CDR3 is CNLPGSGGAGETQYF. CDR3 nucleotides: TGCAACCTCCCGGGAAGCGGGGGGGCCGGAGAGACCCAGTACTTC.